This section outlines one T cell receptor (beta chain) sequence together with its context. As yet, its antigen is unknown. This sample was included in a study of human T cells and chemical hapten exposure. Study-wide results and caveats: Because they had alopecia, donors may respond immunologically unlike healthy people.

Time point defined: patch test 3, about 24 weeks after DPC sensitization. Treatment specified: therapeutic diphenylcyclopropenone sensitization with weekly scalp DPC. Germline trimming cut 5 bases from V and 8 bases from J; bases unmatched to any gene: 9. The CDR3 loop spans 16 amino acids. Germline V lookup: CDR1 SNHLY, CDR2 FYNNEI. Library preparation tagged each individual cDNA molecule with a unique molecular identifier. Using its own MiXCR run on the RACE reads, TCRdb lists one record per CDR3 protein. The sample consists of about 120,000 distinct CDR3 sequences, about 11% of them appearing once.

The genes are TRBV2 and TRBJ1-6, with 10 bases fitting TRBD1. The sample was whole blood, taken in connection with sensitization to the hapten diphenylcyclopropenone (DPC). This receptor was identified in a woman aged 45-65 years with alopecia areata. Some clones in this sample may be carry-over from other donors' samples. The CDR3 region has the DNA TGTGCCAGCAGTCCCCCCGGGACAGGGGATGATTCACCCCTCCACTTT. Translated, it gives CASSPPGTGDDSPLHF.